This T cell receptor beta chain was identified in a study of blood T cell repertoires in COVID-19 (dated by TCRdb to about 2020). General notes on the study: The collaborator samples originated in the United States, Italy and Spain and spanned the acute and convalescent phases of COVID-19. Samples came from the ongoing ImmuneRACE study (first 160 participants) plus 1,254 subjects from 6 global collaborators. Where available, HLA class I and class II types were obtained from metadata supplied by the sample provider rather than from assay-based typing. The prospective study material was composed of cDNA or gDNA derived from T cells, B-cell-depleted T cells, or PBMCs. The repertoires were made available in a free public database intended to serve as a resource for research on the immune response to SARS-CoV-2. The dataset comprised deeply sampled blood TCRbeta repertoires from subjects exposed to, actively infected with, or recovered from COVID-19. Sample metadata almost always included a de-identified subject ID, COVID-19 status, age in years and sex.

Collaborating institutions collected whole blood in K2EDTA tubes following their own protocols. For TCRbeta analysis, collaborator samples were shipped as frozen whole blood, as isolated PBMCs, or as DNA extracted from either sample type. Points on this clone: Its binding antigen is unknown. There are no base qualities to consult, and no much larger clone falls within one base.

Based on the germline V gene (reference sequence), the CDR1 and CDR2 sequences are LGHDT and YNNKEL. Trimming removed 4 bases from V and 4 bases from J; the gene matches leave 7 bases unexplained. The CDR3 sequence holds 15 residues, the cysteine and phenylalanine included. Only CDR3 DNA remains: 45 bases, in frame from the first base. Results and caveats for the whole study, not just this receptor: How much clinical and demographic metadata was included differed by source and by participant, and the metadata was provided uncurated.

The immunoSEQ Assay, a bias-controlled multiplex PCR, was used to amplify TCRbeta CDR3 regions from genomic DNA. As for the authors' bioinformatics: The number of nucleated cells in each sample was estimated by amplification of reference gene primers within the assay. Sequence reads were collapsed and filtered to measure the absolute abundance of every unique TCRbeta CDR3 rearrangement. For each sample, productive Simpson clonality was calculated as the square root of Simpson's diversity index across productive rearrangements. In its TCRdb copy, this immuneACCESS table keeps in-frame sequences only and misses some clones. Where compared with another copy, unresolved V genes explain less than half of these, and the others have no known cause. Clone size and V and J calls were adopted from that table, with D and trimming inferred from the DNA. For this sample the table gives about 60,000 clones, of which roughly nine tenths were detected only once. The ten largest clones take up roughly a tenth of the sample.

The sample comprised peripheral blood. This sequence uses TRBV3-1 (or the pseudogene TRBV3-2) and TRBJ1-2; 9 bases in between match TRBD1. The receptor's source is a human donor with acute or convalescent COVID-19. The donor label of this sample is uncertain. The nucleotides are TGTGCCAGCAGCCGGAGACAGGGGGGTGGCTATGGCTACACCTTC. Its protein reads: CASSRRQGGGYGYTF.